Sequencing of this T cell receptor (beta chain) was carried out in a study of OX40 agonist ivuxolimab in advanced cancers. Study details: Among those enrolled, mean age was around 60 years (range roughly 20 to 80) and 75% to 85% were male. Study-wide findings and caveats: Expanded clones belonging to CD8+ T cells outnumbered, on average, those of CD4+.

This clone appeared once. Its cognate antigen is unknown. Autoimmune disease history or systemic immunosuppression disqualified patients. The repertoire was sequenced with immunoSEQ multiplex PCR; TCRdb's copy has only in-frame clones and lacks some. Of 57,000 or so clones listed, about 86% are singletons. The sample in question was CD4+ or CD8+ T cells sorted from blood, obtained in a trial of the OX40 agonist ivuxolimab. The source is an adult with an advanced solid tumor such as melanoma, head and neck, liver or kidney cancer.

CDR3: CASSSQQGADTEAFF. CDR3 DNA: TGCGCCAGCAGCAGTCAACAGGGGGCCGACACTGAAGCTTTCTTT. The rearrangement links TRBV4-1 to TRBJ1-1; 9 bases match TRBD1. The CDR3 contains 15 residues. The germline gives CDR1 MGHRA, CDR2 YSYEKL. V was pared by 5 bases and J by 3 bases, with 7 bases of the junction left unmatched.